Below are 20 T cell receptor beta chains sequenced from a single sample in a study of cytomegalovirus exposure and HLA in healthy donors. Produced via immunoSEQ multiplex PCR; TCRdb's table is partial and in-frame only. The sample consists of 150,000 or so clones, 84% of them appearing once. The sample consisted of PBMCs. Every receptor here comes from a man aged 25 to 40 in good health and CMV-seropositive.

The CDR3 protein is CASSLGWGEGEKLFF. In DNA form, the CDR3 reads TGTGCCAGCAGCCTAGGTTGGGGGGAAGGTGAAAAACTGTTTTTT. The chain recombines TRBV9 with TRBJ1-4, with D tentatively TRBD1 (5 bases). The germline gives CDR1 SGDLS, CDR2 YYNGEE. V lost 4 bases, J lost 7 bases, and 17 bases lay in between. The CDR3 loop spans 15 amino acids.

This clone has just one count. The chain employs TRBV6-5 and TRBJ1-3; D is possibly TRBD1 (5 bases). V was clipped by 6 bases and J by 2 bases, with 5 bases between them. The V gene's germline CDR1 is MNHEY and CDR2 SVGAGI. This CDR3 has 12 residues. The CDR3 region is CASRGPGNTIYF. The CDR3 bases are TGTGCCAGCAGGGGGCCTGGAAACACCATATATTTT.

DNA for the CDR3: TGTGCCAGCAGCCCAACTAGAGTCCCCTACGAGCAGTACTTC. Encoded protein: CASSPTRVPYEQYF. This chain joins TRBV14 and TRBJ2-7, with D tentatively TRBD2 (5 bases). CDR1 is SGHDN and CDR2 is FVKESK in the germline V gene. V dropped 4 bases and J dropped 2 bases, with 12 bases sitting between them. The CDR3 runs 14 residues.

The chain couples TRBV29-1 to TRBJ1-1; D is undetermined. Germline assignment: CDR1 SQVTM and CDR2 ANQGSEA. Trimming stripped 7 bases from V and 3 bases from J, with 15 bases between. This CDR3 contains 13 residues. In DNA form, the CDR3 reads TGCAGCGCTGGTCGAACGAGTGACACTGAAGCTTTCTTT. Its protein product is CSAGRTSDTEAFF.

The V and J genes are TRBV15 and TRBJ2-5, with D hard to call. The CDR3 sequence is 10 residues long. Per germline, CDR1 LNHNV and CDR2 YYDKDF (reference sequence). V was shortened by 8 bases and J by 5 bases, with 6 bases between the two germline ends. The CDR3 DNA sequence: TGTGCCACCTACGGGGAGACCCAGTACTTC. This sequence encodes CATYGETQYF.

The V gene is TRBV7-2, the J gene TRBJ1-5; tentatively, D is TRBD1 (6 bases). This CDR3 region has 16 residues. CDR1 is SGHTA and CDR2 is FQGNSA in the germline V gene. V dropped 4 bases and J dropped 6 bases, with 19 bases sitting between them. The CDR3 sequence: CASSSWGLGAGQPQHF. CDR3 DNA: TGTGCCAGCAGCTCCTGGGGGCTAGGGGCGGGTCAGCCCCAGCATTTT. Full variable domain (outside the CDR3, taken from reference TRBV7-2 and TRBJ1-5): GAGVSQSPSNKVTEKGKDVELRCDPISGHTALYWYRQSLGQGLEFLIYFQGNSAPDKSGLPSDRFSAERTGGSVSTLTIQRTQQEDSAVYLCASSSWGLGAGQPQHFGDGTRLSIL.

V is TRBV19 and J is TRBJ1-5; D is possibly TRBD1 (6 bases). This CDR3 is 14 amino acids long. Germline assignment: CDR1 LNHDA and CDR2 SQIVND (reference sequence). Deletions cut 6 bases from V and 1 base from J, with 10 bases between. The CDR3 nucleotides read TGTGCCAGTAGCACAGGGTGGAGCAATCAGCCCCAGCATTTT. As protein: CASSTGWSNQPQHF.

This clone was detected only a few times. V gene TRBV19 combines with J gene TRBJ2-7; TRBD1 matches 10 bases. Germline lookup yields CDR1 LNHDA and CDR2 SQIVND (reference sequence). Germline trimming cut 8 bases from V and 7 bases from J; bases unmatched to any gene: 5. This CDR3 spans 12 amino acids. The CDR3 sequence is CASHGQGGEQYF. For the CDR3, the DNA is TGTGCCAGTCATGGACAGGGGGGGGAGCAGTACTTC.

The rearrangement links TRBV7-8 to TRBJ2-1, with 14 bases fitting TRBD2. The CDR3 length is 15 residues. The trim removed 4 bases at V and 14 bases at J, leaving 10 bases unmatched. CDR1 and CDR2 from the germline V gene are SGHVS and FQNEAQ. CDR3 nucleotide sequence: TGTGCCAGCAGCTCCGGGACTAGCGGGAGTGTCTGGGAGTTCTTC. This translates into CASSSGTSGSVWEFF.

This clone has just a few counts. The genes are TRBV7-9 and TRBJ1-3; D might be TRBD1 (6 bases). Trimming cost V 7 bases and J 0 bases, with 13 bases left between them. The CDR3 is 15 residues long. Germline lookup yields CDR1 SEHNR and CDR2 FQNEAQ (reference sequence). The CDR3 DNA reads TGTGCCAGCACCGGACAGCTTTACTCTGGAAACACCATATATTTT. Encoded protein: CASTGQLYSGNTIYF.

V gene TRBV27 combines with J gene TRBJ2-4, with 10 bases matching TRBD1. Germline V gives CDR1 MNHEY, CDR2 SMNVEV (reference sequence). Losses at the gene ends were 5 bases for V and 1 base for J; bases not matched to a gene: 5. The length of the CDR3 is 16 residues. The CDR3 spells CASSHGTGVAKNIQYF. The CDR3 nucleotides read TGTGCCAGCAGTCATGGGACAGGGGTGGCCAAAAACATTCAGTACTTC.

In its sample, this clone was seen a few times. This chain joins TRBV12-5 and TRBJ2-5, with 7 bases identical to TRBD1. CDR1 is LGHNT and CDR2 is FRNRAP in the germline V gene. V gave up 1 base and J gave up 2 bases; unmatched junction bases: 1. The length of the CDR3 is 14 residues. The CDR3 bases are TGTGCTAGTGGTTTGGGGGGACAGCAAGAGACCCAGTACTTC. Translated: CASGLGGQQETQYF.

The chain links TRBV6-1 to TRBJ2-7, with D maybe TRBD2 (5 bases). V lost 0 bases, J lost 3 bases, and 9 bases lay in between. This CDR3 region has 14 residues. Germline lookup yields CDR1 MNHNS and CDR2 SASEGT. In nucleotides, the CDR3 is TGTGCCAGCAGTGAAGCCCGAGGGATCTACGAGCAGTACTTC. Translating it yields CASSEARGIYEQYF.

The rearrangement links TRBV2 to TRBJ1-1; D gene unclear. The V end was cut by 7 bases, the J end by 6 bases, with 9 bases between. Germline CDR1 SNHLY, CDR2 FYNNEI. This CDR3 is 11 amino acids long. CDR3 bases: TGTGCCAGCACCTTTCGGGCTGAAGCTTTCTTT. Protein sequence: CASTFRAEAFF.

This chain joins TRBV27 and TRBJ2-3; tentative D call: TRBD2 (5 bases). Trimming stripped 6 bases from V and 2 bases from J, with 9 bases between. There are 13 residues in the CDR3. Germline CDR1 reads MNHEY; CDR2 reads SMNVEV (reference sequence). The CDR3 DNA sequence: TGTGCCAGCAGGGACTTTTACACAGATACGCAGTATTTT. Its translation is CASRDFYTDTQYF.

This chain uses TRBV9 with TRBJ1-1; weak D call: TRBD1 (6 bases). This CDR3 comprises 14 residues. V shed 6 bases and J shed 2 bases, with 14 bases lying between them. Per germline, CDR1 SGDLS and CDR2 YYNGEE. The CDR3 DNA reads as TGTGCCAGCAATGAAGGACAGTCAAACACTGAAGCTTTCTTT. Translated: CASNEGQSNTEAFF. The variable domain in full, completed from reference TRBV9 and TRBJ1-1, reads DSGVTQTPKHLITATGQRVTLRCSPRSGDLSVYWYQQSLDQGLQFLIQYYNGEERAKGNILERFSAQQFPDLHSELNLSSLELGDSALYFCASNEGQSNTEAFFGQGTRLTVV.

This chain joins TRBV29-1 and TRBJ1-3; D remains ambiguous. The CDR3 has 13 residues. In germline, CDR1 is SQVTM, CDR2 ANQGSEA. Deletions cut 6 bases from V and 2 bases from J, with 11 bases between. The CDR3 coding sequence is TGCAGCGTAGTGACCGAGGCTGGAAACACCATATATTTT. This gives the protein CSVVTEAGNTIYF.

The chain employs TRBV9 and TRBJ2-2, with 7 positions matching TRBD1. The CDR3 runs 15 residues. Germline CDR1 is SGDLS and CDR2 is YYNGEE. Losses at the gene ends were 2 bases for V and 4 bases for J; bases not matched to a gene: 5. CDR3 coding DNA: TGTGCCAGCAGCGTGACAGGGTGGGGCACCGGGGAGCTGTTTTTT. Its protein product is CASSVTGWGTGELFF.

The rearrangement links TRBV27 to TRBJ1-6; D unclear. The CDR3 has 14 amino acids. From germline, CDR1 is MNHEY and CDR2 SMNVEV (reference sequence). Trimming stripped 3 bases from V and 9 bases from J, with 12 bases between. CDR3 bases: TGTGCCAGCAGTTTGGTGGCAGCGGGTTCACCCCTCCACTTT. Amino acid sequence: CASSLVAAGSPLHF.

The chain links TRBV10-2 to TRBJ1-5; TRBD1 might be the D (5 bases). The V and J ends lost 2 bases and 1 base respectively, with 9 bases between them. Germline CDR1 WSHSY, CDR2 SAAADI. The CDR3 runs to 15 residues. CDR3 in amino acids: CASSEEDRSNQPQHF. The CDR3 coding sequence is TGCGCCAGCAGTGAGGAAGACAGAAGCAATCAGCCCCAGCATTTT.